This TCR beta chain comes out of a study of blood T cell repertoires in COVID-19 (dated by TCRdb to between 2020 and 2021). Looking at the study overall: Collaborator samples came from the United States, Italy and Spain and covered acute and convalescent phases of COVID-19. Samples were obtained from the ongoing ImmuneRACE study (first 160 participants) and from roughly 1,300 subjects provided by 6 global collaborators. The dataset comprised deeply sampled blood TCRbeta repertoires from subjects exposed to, actively infected with, or recovered from COVID-19. The prospective study material was composed of cDNA or gDNA derived from T cells, B-cell-depleted T cells, or PBMCs. Nearly every sample came with metadata listing a de-identified subject ID, COVID-19 status, age in years and sex. The repertoires were made available in a free public database intended to serve as a resource for research on the immune response to SARS-CoV-2. Where HLA class I and class II types were available, the types were taken from metadata supplied by the sample provider, not from assay-based typing. The full study reports these points: The quantity of clinical and demographic metadata differed by source and by participant and was supplied without curation.

TCRbeta CDR3 regions were amplified from genomic DNA by means of the immunoSEQ Assay, a bias-controlled multiplex PCR. Concerning the study's data processing: Within the assay, amplification of reference gene primers was used to estimate how many nucleated cells each sample contained. To quantify the absolute abundance of each unique TCRbeta CDR3 rearrangement, sequence reads were collapsed and filtered. For each sample, productive Simpson clonality was calculated by taking the square root of Simpson's diversity index across productive rearrangements. TCRdb's version of the immuneACCESS table is confined to in-frame rearrangements and falls short of the full clone set. An unresolved V gene accounts for under half of the shortfall where checked; the remainder is of unknown origin. That table gives V, J and clone size, and the DNA gave D and trimming. The sample has some 180,000 clones on record, 89% of them singletons. The leading ten clones occupy around 7% of the sample.

Concerning this clone: Its antigen has not been determined. No clone much larger than this one lies a single base away; base qualities are absent.

Whole blood was collected in K2EDTA tubes by collaborating institutions according to the institutions' own protocols. For TCRbeta analysis, collaborators shipped samples as frozen whole blood, isolated PBMCs, or DNA extracted from either of those sample types. The germline V gene provides CDR1 SGDLS and CDR2 YYNGEE. Deletion took 3 bases off V and 6 bases off J, with a span of 16 bases between the germline ends. From cysteine to phenylalanine, the CDR3 is 15 amino acids long. Here the CDR3 DNA is all that survives: 45 bases in frame from base 1. The sequence joins TRBV9 to TRBJ2-4; TRBD2 might be the D gene, on 6 matching bases. This clonotype was obtained from a man between 40 and 49 years old with acute or convalescent COVID-19. Sequenced sample: peripheral blood. CDR3 protein: CASSADGGRGNIQYF. The sequenced DNA: TGTGCCAGCAGCGCCGACGGGGGACGCGGAAACATTCAGTACTTC.